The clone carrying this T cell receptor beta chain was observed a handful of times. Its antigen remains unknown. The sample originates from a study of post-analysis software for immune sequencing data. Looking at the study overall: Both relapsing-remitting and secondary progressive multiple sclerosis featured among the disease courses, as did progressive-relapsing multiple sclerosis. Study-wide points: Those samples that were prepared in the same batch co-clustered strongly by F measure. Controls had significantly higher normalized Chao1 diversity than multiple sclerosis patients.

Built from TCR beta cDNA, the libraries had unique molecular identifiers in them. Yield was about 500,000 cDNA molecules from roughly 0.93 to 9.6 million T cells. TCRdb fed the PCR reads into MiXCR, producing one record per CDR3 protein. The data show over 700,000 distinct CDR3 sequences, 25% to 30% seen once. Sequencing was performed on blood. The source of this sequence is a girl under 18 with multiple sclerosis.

The CDR3 nucleotides are TGTGCCAGCAGGCCAACTAGCGGGAGGGACCAAGAGACCCAGTACTTC. Its translation is CASRPTSGRDQETQYF. The chain uses TRBV6-1 and TRBJ2-5; TRBD2 matches at 13 bases. Germline V lookup: CDR1 MNHNS, CDR2 SASEGT. After removal of 6 bases from V and 0 bases from J, the junction contained 4 bases not matched to a gene. The CDR3 length is 16 residues.